Following are 18 T cell receptor beta chains from one sample sequenced in a study of shared clonotypes between healthy human individuals. Profiling relied on immunoSEQ multiplex PCR, and the TCRdb table lists in-frame clones only, not all of them. The table records about 340,000 clones, over 70% of them present only once. Material for sequencing was memory CD4+ T cells sorted from blood. The sample's subset: CD45RA-negative fraction. The receptor set was obtained from a man aged 30 to 39 in good health.

This clone was seen a handful of times. The V call is TRBV9, the J call TRBJ2-7; tentatively, D is TRBD1 or TRBD2 (5 bases each). Trimming removed 0 bases from V and 7 bases from J, with 14 bases in between. The CDR3 contains 14 residues. The germline CDR1 and CDR2 sequences are SGDLS and YYNGEE. DNA for the CDR3: TGTGCCAGCAGCGTAGTGTCCGGGGCTGGGGAGCAGTACTTC. It yields the protein CASSVVSGAGEQYF.

Many counts were recorded for this clone. The J gene is TRBJ2-1, the V gene TRBV7-2; 12 positions match TRBD2. With 7 bases clipped from V and 6 bases from J, the junction kept 7 bases outside the gene matches. Germline loops: CDR1 SGHTA, CDR2 FQGNSA. The CDR3 totals 15 residues. The CDR3 bases are TGTGCCAGCAAACCTAGCGGGAGGGCCAGCAATGAGCAGTTCTTC. This encodes CASKPSGRASNEQFF.

This chain connects TRBV5-6 to TRBJ2-1, with 7 nucleotides matching TRBD1. The CDR3 runs to 13 residues. From germline, CDR1 is SGHDT and CDR2 YYEEEE. The trim removed 0 bases at V and 6 bases at J, leaving 0 bases unmatched. The CDR3 is CASSLGQGNEQFF. CDR3 bases: TGTGCCAGCAGCTTGGGACAGGGCAATGAGCAGTTCTTC. The complete variable domain, with remaining parts taken from reference TRBV5-6 and TRBJ2-1, reads DAGVTQSPTHLIKTRGQQVTLRCSPKSGHDTVSWYQQALGQGPQFIFQYYEEEERQRGNFPDRFSGHQFPNYSSELNVNALLLGDSALYLCASSLGQGNEQFFGPGTRLTVL.

The rearrangement joins TRBV7-6 to TRBJ2-1, with TRBD1 as a possible D gene (6 bases). Trimming stripped 5 bases from V and 14 bases from J, with 16 bases between. Germline CDR1 is SGHVS and CDR2 is FNYEAQ. This CDR3 is built from 12 residues. In DNA, the CDR3 is TGTGCCAGCAGCCACACAGGGATGGAGGAGTTCTTC. Encoded protein: CASSHTGMEEFF.

V is TRBV7-6 and J is TRBJ2-7; D is uncertain. Trimming stripped 3 bases from V and 4 bases from J, with 19 bases between. Germline V gene data show CDR1 as SGHVS and CDR2 as FNYEAQ. This CDR3 has 16 amino acids. The CDR3 DNA is TGTGCCAGCAGCTTTACCGCACCGGCGCTGGGTTACGAGCAGTACTTC. Translation gives CASSFTAPALGYEQYF.

The rearrangement links TRBV11-2 to TRBJ1-3; tentative D call: TRBD1 (6 bases). This CDR3 has 15 residues. Trimming took 1 base from V and 4 from J, leaving 11 bases between them. Germline CDR1 reads SGHAT; CDR2 reads FQNNGV. The CDR3 spells CASSLGPQGGNTIYF. DNA of the CDR3: TGTGCCAGCAGCTTAGGCCCACAGGGCGGAAACACCATATATTTT.

In this sample, this clone turned up a few times. The V and J genes are TRBV11-3 and TRBJ2-1; 13 nucleotides align to TRBD2. V shed 3 bases and J 3 bases; nucleotides not matched to a gene: 5. This CDR3 is built from 17 residues. CDR1 and CDR2 from the germline V gene are SGHNT and YENEEA. The CDR3 DNA is TGTGCCAGCAGCTTGCGACTAGCGGGAGGTCGCTACAATGAGCAGTTCTTC. Residues: CASSLRLAGGRYNEQFF.

The V and J genes are TRBV7-9 and TRBJ1-1; 9 nucleotides align to TRBD1. V lost 5 bases, J lost 6 bases, and 13 bases stayed unmatched. CDR3 length: 16 residues. CDR1 SEHNR and CDR2 FQNEAQ come from the germline V gene (reference sequence). CDR3 loop: CASSVTRGTGKPEAFF. DNA for the CDR3: TGTGCCAGCAGCGTAACCCGCGGGACAGGGAAACCTGAAGCTTTCTTT. The full variable domain, its missing parts supplied by reference TRBV7-9 and TRBJ1-1, is DTGVSQNPRHKITKRGQNVTFRCDPISEHNRLYWYRQTLGQGPEFLTYFQNEAQLEKSRLLSDRFSAERPKGSFSTLEIQRTEQGDSAMYLCASSVTRGTGKPEAFFGQGTRLTVV.

There are many counts of this clone. The rearrangement joins TRBV19 to TRBJ1-5, with 7 positions matching TRBD1. V dropped 4 bases and J dropped 0; count of bases not matched to a gene: 3. The CDR3 is made up of 15 amino acids. Germline CDR1 is LNHDA and CDR2 is SQIVND (reference sequence). The CDR3 DNA reads TGTGCCAGTAGTAAGACAGGGACTAGCAATCAGCCCCAGCATTTT. Encoded protein: CASSKTGTSNQPQHF.

V is TRBV7-2 and J is TRBJ1-4, with a possible D match to TRBD1 (5 bases). Trimming removed 5 bases at V and 0 bases at J, with 10 bases between. The CDR3 has 15 amino acids. The germline V gene has CDR1 SGHTA and CDR2 FQGNSA. In DNA form, the CDR3 reads TGTGCCAGCAGCCGAAGCAGGGCAACTAATGAAAAACTGTTTTTT. This gives the protein CASSRSRATNEKLFF.

This chain joins TRBV6-1 and TRBJ1-2; D not resolved. Germline-derived CDR1 and CDR2 are MNHNS and SASEGT. Trimming removed 7 bases at V and 2 bases at J, with 17 bases between. This CDR3 contains 15 residues. In nucleotides, the CDR3 is TGTGCCAGCACCCCCTACGCAACTGGGAACTATGGCTACACCTTC. Translating gives CASTPYATGNYGYTF.

The chain uses TRBV9 and TRBJ2-7; 8 bases fit TRBD2. Per the germline V gene, CDR1 is SGDLS and CDR2 is YYNGEE. The length of the CDR3 is 15 residues. The V gene end was trimmed by 4 bases and the J gene end by 3 bases; junction bases not matched to a gene: 9. CDR3 region: CASSRGGGLDYEQYF. The CDR3 region has the DNA TGTGCCAGCAGCCGAGGCGGGGGGCTCGACTACGAGCAGTACTTC.

The rearrangement links TRBV5-1 to TRBJ1-1, with D unresolved. The CDR3 contains 14 residues. The V gene lost 0 bases and the J gene lost 7 bases, with 13 bases spanning the gap. Germline assignment: CDR1 SGHRS and CDR2 YFSETQ. The DNA for the CDR3 is TGCGCCAGCAGCTTGGCGGCAATGCGAGATGAAGCTTTCTTT. Protein sequence: CASSLAAMRDEAFF. Looking up the rest from reference TRBV5-1 and TRBJ1-1 gives the full variable domain: KAGVTQTPRYLIKTRGQQVTLSCSPISGHRSVSWYQQTPGQGLQFLFEYFSETQRNKGNFPGRFSGRQFSNSRSEMNVSTLELGDSALYLCASSLAAMRDEAFFGQGTRLTVV.

This clone was seen once. CDR3 in amino acids: CASSPVTGPNTEAFF. The CDR3 nucleotides are TGTGCCAGCAGCCCCGTGACGGGCCCGAACACTGAAGCTTTCTTT. This chain joins TRBV5-6 and TRBJ1-1, with D hard to call. CDR3 length: 15 amino acids. Germline V gives CDR1 SGHDT, CDR2 YYEEEE. Trimming left V 4 bases short and J 1 base short, with 14 bases between.

The chain uses TRBV5-6 and TRBJ2-3, with TRBD1 identical over 9 bases. With V trimmed by 2 bases and J by 6 bases, 4 bases remained unmatched. The CDR3 covers 14 residues. Germline V gene sequence: CDR1 SGHDT, CDR2 YYEEEE. CDR3 DNA sequence: TGTGCCAGCAGCTTACAGGGGGCTCGGGATACGCAGTATTTT. Its translation: CASSLQGARDTQYF.

The CDR3 bases are TGCAGCGCAACGGAAACAGGGTCTGAAGCTTTCTTT. Protein product: CSATETGSEAFF. This chain joins TRBV29-1 and TRBJ1-1, with a tentative D call TRBD1 (6 bases). This CDR3 is 12 amino acids long. The V end was cut by 7 bases, the J end by 6 bases, with 15 bases between. Germline CDR1 SQVTM, CDR2 ANQGSEA.

This rearrangement joins TRBV6-1 to TRBJ2-7, with D perhaps matching TRBD1 or TRBD2 (7 bases each). The CDR3 runs to 15 residues. Germline V gene lookup returns CDR1 MNHNS and CDR2 SASEGT. V was trimmed by 8 bases and J by 2 bases, leaving 19 bases between them. CDR3: CASGRQGGAAYEQYF. The DNA for the CDR3 is TGTGCCAGCGGCCGCCAGGGGGGGGCGGCCTACGAGCAGTACTTC.

The chain links TRBV27 to TRBJ1-1; 7 nucleotides match TRBD1. The CDR3 consists of 14 residues. Germline assignment: CDR1 MNHEY and CDR2 SMNVEV (reference sequence). Losses at the gene ends were 4 bases for V and 5 bases for J; bases not matched to a gene: 7. This CDR3 is CASSYTGARTEAFF. CDR3 nucleotide sequence: TGTGCCAGCAGTTATACAGGGGCGAGGACTGAAGCTTTCTTT.